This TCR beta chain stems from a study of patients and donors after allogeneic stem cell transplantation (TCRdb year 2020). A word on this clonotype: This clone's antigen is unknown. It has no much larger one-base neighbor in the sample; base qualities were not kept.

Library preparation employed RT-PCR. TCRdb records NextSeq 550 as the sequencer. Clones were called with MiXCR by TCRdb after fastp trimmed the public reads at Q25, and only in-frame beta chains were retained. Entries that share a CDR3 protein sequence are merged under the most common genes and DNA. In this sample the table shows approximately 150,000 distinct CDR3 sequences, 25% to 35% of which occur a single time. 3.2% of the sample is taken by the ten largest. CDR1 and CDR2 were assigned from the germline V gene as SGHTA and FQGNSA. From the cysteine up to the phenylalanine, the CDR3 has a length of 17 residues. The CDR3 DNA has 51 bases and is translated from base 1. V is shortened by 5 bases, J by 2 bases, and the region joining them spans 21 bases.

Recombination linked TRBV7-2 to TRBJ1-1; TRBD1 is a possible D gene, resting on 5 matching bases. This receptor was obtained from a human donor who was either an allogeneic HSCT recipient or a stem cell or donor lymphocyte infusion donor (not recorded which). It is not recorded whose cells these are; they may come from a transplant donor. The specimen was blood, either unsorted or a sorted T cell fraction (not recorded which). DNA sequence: TGTGCCAGCAGCCCTCGTTTTCGGGGGGGAGCAAACACTGAAGCTTTCTTT. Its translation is CASSPRFRGGANTEAFF.